Presented here are 30 T cell receptor beta chains from one specimen sequenced in a study of blood T cell repertoires in COVID-19 (dated by TCRdb to between 2020 and 2021). The library was obtained by the immunoSEQ multiplex PCR assay. TCRdb carries this immuneACCESS record with in-frame sequences only. Its versions omit some clonotypes, under half of them owing to an unresolved V gene in the studies checked, with the rest unexplained. This sample is represented by almost 250,000 clones; 86% of them were singletons. Roughly 5.2% of the sample is in the top ten clones. Sample: peripheral blood. The receptor source for this set is a woman older than 75 with COVID-19, enrolled during active disease.

The chain couples TRBV5-1 to TRBJ1-2, with D tentatively TRBD1 (5 bases). This CDR3 has 14 amino acids. Trimming shortened V by 5 bases and J by 5 bases, and 16 bases separated the two germline ends. Germline V gene data show CDR1 as SGHRS and CDR2 as YFSETQ. The CDR3 DNA reads TGCGCCAGCAGATTCGAAGGGGTGGGGTATGGCTACACCTTC. Translation: CASRFEGVGYGYTF.

CDR3 in amino acids: CASSPTGGSFEKLFF. In DNA form, the CDR3 reads TGTGCCAGCAGCCCGACAGGGGGCAGTTTTGAAAAACTGTTTTTT. The chain recombines TRBV7-2 with TRBJ1-4, with TRBD1 matching over 10 bases. Germline lookup yields CDR1 SGHTA and CDR2 FQGNSA. The CDR3 runs 15 residues. Trimming took 5 bases from V and 7 from J; bases not matched to a gene: 7.

The chain couples TRBV5-4 to TRBJ2-2; D is perhaps TRBD1 (6 bases). V shed 2 bases and J shed 2 bases, with 16 bases lying between them. CDR3 length: 17 residues. Germline V gene lookup returns CDR1 SGHNT and CDR2 YYREEE (reference sequence). CDR3 bases: TGTGCCAGCAGCTTATTATGGGCAGGGGAAAACACCGGGGAGCTGTTTTTT. It is translated as CASSLLWAGENTGELFF.

The chain links TRBV6-4 to TRBJ2-5; 16 bases are shared with TRBD2. The CDR3 totals 18 residues. V trimming: 0 bases; J trimming: 2 bases; junction bases outside the gene matches: 3. Germline V gene data show CDR1 as MRHNA and CDR2 as SNTAGT. CDR3 DNA sequence: TGTGCCAGCAGTGACTCTAAGGGACTAGCGGGGGGGCAAGAGACCCAGTACTTC. The encoded protein is CASSDSKGLAGGQETQYF.

The rearrangement uses TRBV19 and TRBJ2-3, with D possibly matching TRBD2 (6 bases). Germline CDR1 reads LNHDA; CDR2 reads SQIVND (reference sequence). Trimming took 6 bases from V and 0 from J, leaving 16 bases between them. This CDR3 is 16 amino acids long. The CDR3 sequence is CASSLGQRVSTDTQYF. The CDR3 DNA follows: TGTGCCAGTAGCCTGGGCCAGCGGGTCAGCACAGATACGCAGTATTTT.

This clone was observed a single time. The J gene is TRBJ1-1, the V gene TRBV30; the D is unclear. CDR3 size: 11 residues. Germline CDR1 and CDR2: GTSNPN and SVGIG (reference sequence). Trimming stripped 3 bases from V and 3 bases from J, with 5 bases between. This CDR3 is CAWRLDTEAFF. The CDR3 coding sequence is TGTGCCTGGAGGCTAGACACTGAAGCTTTCTTT.

This chain uses TRBV7-2 with TRBJ1-1; D not resolved. Per the germline V gene, CDR1 is SGHTA and CDR2 is FQGNSA. The CDR3 contains 15 residues. V was shortened by 4 bases and J by 1 base, with 13 bases between the two germline ends. CDR3 DNA sequence: TGTGCCAGCAGCTCCCTCCTAGGGAGGAACACTGAAGCTTTCTTT. Amino acid sequence: CASSSLLGRNTEAFF. The full variable domain, rest sourced from reference TRBV7-2 and TRBJ1-1, is GAGVSQSPSNKVTEKGKDVELRCDPISGHTALYWYRQSLGQGLEFLIYFQGNSAPDKSGLPSDRFSAERTGGSVSTLTIQRTQQEDSAVYLCASSSLLGRNTEAFFGQGTRLTVV.

Concerning this clone itself: Its ends do not fully match the called genes, so a read error is possible. The chain joins TRBV3-1 (or the pseudogene TRBV3-2) to TRBJ1-1; D is ambiguous. This CDR3 spans 12 amino acids. Germline CDR1 is LGHDT and CDR2 is YNNKEL (reference sequence). CDR3 sequence: CASRTAGTKAFF. The CDR3 DNA reads as TGTGCCAGCAGAACTGCGGGCACTAAAGCTTTCTTT.

The chain links TRBV29-1 to TRBJ2-3, with 7 bases fitting TRBD1. The J segment lost 5 bases and the V segment lost 8 bases, leaving 13 bases of the junction unmatched. The CDR3 covers 14 residues. Germline V gene lookup returns CDR1 SQVTM and CDR2 ANQGSEA. For the CDR3, the DNA is TGCAGCTTGAGAAGGGACAGTGGGCGAGATACGCAGTATTTT. It codes for CSLRRDSGRDTQYF.

The DNA of the CDR3 is TGTGCCAGCAGCCAAGGCCTGGGGGGGCCAAACATTCAGTACTTC. Protein product: CASSQGLGGPNIQYF. The chain joins TRBV3-1 (or the pseudogene TRBV3-2) to TRBJ2-4, with TRBD2 as a possible D gene (7 bases). The V end was cut by 1 base, the J end by 6 bases, with 13 bases between. Germline V lookup: CDR1 LGHDT, CDR2 YNNKEL (reference sequence). This CDR3 is built from 15 residues.

This sequence joins TRBV7-6 and TRBJ1-4; D is perhaps TRBD1 (5 bases). In germline, CDR1 is SGHVS, CDR2 FNYEAQ. V was cut by 5 bases and J by 8 bases, with 18 bases left in between. The CDR3 runs 15 residues. DNA for the CDR3: TGTGCCAGCAGCCCTGATACGGGGGATAGGGAAAAACTGTTTTTT. This encodes CASSPDTGDREKLFF.

CDR3 DNA: TGTGCCAGCAGGTTGGGGCAGTCTAGCACAGATACGCAGTATTTT. It specifies CASRLGQSSTDTQYF. V gene TRBV2 combines with J gene TRBJ2-3; D is perhaps TRBD1 (5 bases). V shed 6 bases and J shed 0 bases, with 13 bases lying between them. Germline CDR1 SNHLY, CDR2 FYNNEI. The CDR3 is 15 amino acids.

V usage is TRBV10-3 and J usage is TRBJ2-5; 11 bases fit TRBD1. Looked up from germline, CDR1 is ENHRY and CDR2 is SYGVKD. Germline trimming cut 0 bases from V and 4 bases from J; bases unmatched to any gene: 4. This CDR3 spans 16 amino acids. The CDR3 region is CAISESRTGGLETQYF. The CDR3 DNA reads TGTGCCATCAGTGAGTCTCGGACAGGGGGCCTAGAGACCCAGTACTTC.

The rearrangement links TRBV7-9 to TRBJ1-4; weak D call: TRBD1 (5 bases). Per germline, CDR1 SEHNR and CDR2 FQNEAQ (reference sequence). Trimming removed 5 bases from V and 8 bases from J, with 15 bases in between. This CDR3 is 14 amino acids long. As DNA, the CDR3 is TGTGCCAGCAGCCTTACAGGAGCGGGGGAAAAACTGTTTTTT. Its translation: CASSLTGAGEKLFF. The full variable domain, its missing parts supplied by reference TRBV7-9 and TRBJ1-4, is DTGVSQNPRHKITKRGQNVTFRCDPISEHNRLYWYRQTLGQGPEFLTYFQNEAQLEKSRLLSDRFSAERPKGSFSTLEIQRTEQGDSAMYLCASSLTGAGEKLFFGSGTQLSVL.

The V and J genes are TRBV7-2 and TRBJ1-2, with a weak D call TRBD1 (6 bases). V lost 4 bases, J lost 4 bases, and 7 bases lay in between. The germline CDR1 and CDR2 sequences are SGHTA and FQGNSA. The CDR3 length is 12 residues. The CDR3: CASSSDSYGYTF. As DNA, the CDR3 is TGTGCCAGCAGCTCGGACAGCTATGGCTACACCTTC.

The chain couples TRBV5-5 to TRBJ1-3; 10 bases agree with TRBD1. J gave up 4 bases and V 0 bases, and 7 bases lay outside the gene matches. The length of the CDR3 is 17 residues. The germline gives CDR1 SGHKS, CDR2 YYEKEE (reference sequence). CDR3 nucleotides: TGTGCCAGCAGCTTGGGGGGACAGGGGCTCCGCGGAAACACCATATATTTT. Its protein product is CASSLGGQGLRGNTIYF.

The chain recombines TRBV5-1 with TRBJ2-7; 7 bases line up with TRBD1. This CDR3 comprises 16 residues. CDR1 is SGHRS and CDR2 is YFSETQ in the germline V gene. Unmatched junction bases numbered 11, after V lost 0 bases and J lost 5 bases. CDR3 loop: CASSLAGGFIFDEQYF. The CDR3 DNA sequence: TGCGCCAGCAGCTTGGCAGGGGGATTCATATTCGACGAGCAGTACTTC.

The J gene is TRBJ2-7, the V gene TRBV11-1; tentatively, D is TRBD1 (6 bases). CDR1 and CDR2 (germline): SGHAT, FQDESV (reference sequence). The CDR3 contains 15 residues. Deletions cut 5 bases from V and 0 bases from J, with 14 bases between. The CDR3 nucleotides are TGTGCCAGCAGCCCGGGACAACCTGCCTCCTACGAGCAGTACTTC. Translated: CASSPGQPASYEQYF.

This rearrangement joins TRBV18 to TRBJ1-1, with a weak D call TRBD1 (5 bases). The germline gives CDR1 KGHSH, CDR2 LQKENI. This CDR3 is 13 amino acids long. Trimming took 6 bases from V and 5 from J, leaving 13 bases between them. The CDR3 here is CASSSVRGTEAFF. For the CDR3, the DNA is TGTGCCAGCTCCTCAGTTAGGGGTACTGAAGCTTTCTTT.

V and J are TRBV6-2 or TRBV6-3 and TRBJ2-7; 8 bases match TRBD1. The CDR3 spans 14 residues. Germline V gene data show CDR1 as MNHEY and CDR2 as SVGEGT. The junction had 3 bases not matched to a gene; V was cut back by 3 bases and J by 2 bases. CDR3 region: CASSYGDRPYEQYF. CDR3 coding DNA: TGTGCCAGCAGTTATGGGGACAGGCCCTACGAGCAGTACTTC.

The gene calls are TRBV5-5 and TRBJ2-7, with D possibly matching TRBD1 (5 bases). The CDR3 covers 15 residues. Germline-derived CDR1 and CDR2 are SGHKS and YYEKEE (reference sequence). V was trimmed by 1 base and J by 3 bases, leaving 14 bases between them. The DNA for the CDR3 is TGTGCCAGCAGCTTGCTTCCAGGGAAAGACTACGAGCAGTACTTC. As protein: CASSLLPGKDYEQYF.

The rearrangement links TRBV18 to TRBJ2-3; 8 bases fit TRBD2. Germline CDR1 reads KGHSH; CDR2 reads LQKENI. This CDR3 has 16 residues. Trimming at V came to 6 bases and at J to 0 bases, leaving 8 bases not matched to a gene. The CDR3 DNA is TGTGCCAGCTCTCAATCCGGGACTAGTAGCACAGATACGCAGTATTTT. Amino acids: CASSQSGTSSTDTQYF. Drawing the rest from reference TRBV18 and TRBJ2-3, the complete variable domain is NAGVMQNPRHLVRRRGQEARLRCSPMKGHSHVYWYRQLPEEGLKFMVYLQKENIIDESGMPKERFSAEFPKEGPSILRIQQVVRGDSAAYFCASSQSGTSSTDTQYFGPGTRLTVL.

The chain is built from TRBV6-5 and TRBJ1-4; possibly TRBD1 for D (6 bases). The ends were cut back, 7 bases at V and 7 bases at J, with 16 bases in the middle. The CDR3 has 14 amino acids. Germline CDR1 reads MNHEY; CDR2 reads SVGAGI. The DNA for the CDR3 is TGTGCCAGCAACAACAGGGCCCGAAGTGAAAAACTGTTTTTT. Amino acid sequence: CASNNRARSEKLFF.

The rearrangement links TRBV6-5 to TRBJ2-1; TRBD1 matches 8 bases. J lost 1 base, V lost 7 bases, and 6 bases had no gene match. The CDR3 has 15 residues. CDR1 and CDR2 from the germline V gene are MNHEY and SVGAGI. The CDR3 region is CASTPTGGSYNEQFF. Here the CDR3 DNA reads TGTGCCAGCACCCCCACAGGGGGATCCTACAATGAGCAGTTCTTC.

The chain is built from TRBV5-5 and TRBJ1-1; the D is unclear. Germline lookup yields CDR1 SGHKS and CDR2 YYEKEE (reference sequence). V was clipped by 6 bases and J by 1 base, with 10 bases between them. The CDR3 sequence is 13 residues long. DNA for the CDR3: TGTGCCAGCAAGGCACCGGGGAACACTGAAGCTTTCTTT. It is translated as CASKAPGNTEAFF.

This clone was detected only once. The CDR3 DNA reads TGTGCCAGCAGCTTAAGCACAGGGGGCGTTCAGCCCCAGCATTTT. This sequence encodes CASSLSTGGVQPQHF. This rearrangement joins TRBV7-9 to TRBJ1-5, with 9 positions matching TRBD1. CDR1 and CDR2 from the germline V gene are SEHNR and FQNEAQ (reference sequence). CDR3 size: 15 residues. J lost 6 bases, V lost 2 bases, and 5 bases had no gene match.

Note on this clone: Other DNA sequences in this sample translate to the same CDR3. V usage is TRBV5-4 and J usage is TRBJ2-1, with TRBD2 matching over 13 bases. The V segment lost 4 bases and the J segment 4 bases; nucleotides outside the gene matches: 2. CDR3 length: 15 residues. The germline gives CDR1 SGHNT, CDR2 YYREEE (reference sequence). CDR3 in DNA: TGTGCCAGCAGCCCGGGACTAGCGGGGTACAATGAGCAGTTCTTC. As protein: CASSPGLAGYNEQFF.

The chain combines TRBV6-5 with TRBJ2-5, with 11 positions matching TRBD1. From germline, CDR1 is MNHEY and CDR2 SVGAGI. With V trimmed by 6 bases and J by 6 bases, 6 bases remained unmatched. There are 14 residues in the CDR3. The chain's CDR3 is CASSRGQGAQTQYF. The CDR3 DNA reads as TGTGCCAGCAGCCGAGGACAGGGGGCGCAGACCCAGTACTTC.

The chain combines TRBV5-1 with TRBJ1-1; 7 bases are shared with TRBD1. The CDR3 spans 15 residues. Per germline, CDR1 SGHRS and CDR2 YFSETQ. V shed 4 bases, J shed 1 base, and the junction held 7 bases outside the gene matches. Here the CDR3 DNA reads TGCGCCAGCAGCACTCGGACAGGCGCGAACACTGAAGCTTTCTTT. It is translated as CASSTRTGANTEAFF.

The rearrangement joins TRBV19 to TRBJ1-2; the D is unclear. Germline V gives CDR1 LNHDA, CDR2 SQIVND (reference sequence). The CDR3 consists of 12 residues. The germline V and J ends were trimmed by 7 bases and 8 bases, with 14 bases remaining between them. CDR3 protein: CASNNRLEGYTF. The CDR3 bases are TGTGCCAGTAATAACCGGCTGGAGGGCTACACCTTC.